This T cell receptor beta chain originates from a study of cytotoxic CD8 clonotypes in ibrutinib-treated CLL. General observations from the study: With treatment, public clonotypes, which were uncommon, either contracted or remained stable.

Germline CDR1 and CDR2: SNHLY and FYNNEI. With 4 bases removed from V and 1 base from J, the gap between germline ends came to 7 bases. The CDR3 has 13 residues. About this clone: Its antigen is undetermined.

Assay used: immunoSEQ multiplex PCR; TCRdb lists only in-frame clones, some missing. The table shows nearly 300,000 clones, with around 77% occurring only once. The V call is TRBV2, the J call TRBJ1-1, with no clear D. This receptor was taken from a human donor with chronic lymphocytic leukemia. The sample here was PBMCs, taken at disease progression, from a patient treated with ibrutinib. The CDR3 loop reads CASSVMGNTEAFF. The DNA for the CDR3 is TGTGCCAGCAGTGTGATGGGGAACACTGAAGCTTTCTTT.